This TCR beta chain was documented in a study of cytomegalovirus exposure and HLA in healthy donors. In the PCR, 60 Vbeta and 13 Jbeta primers were used. Profiling relied on immunoSEQ multiplex PCR, and the TCRdb table lists in-frame clones only, not all of them. The sample contains 85,000 to 100,000 clones, about 80% of which appear only once. The CDR3 runs to 15 residues. The V gene's germline CDR1 is SGHNT and CDR2 YYREEE (reference sequence). V lost 3 bases, J lost 5 bases, and 6 bases stayed unmatched. The chain employs TRBV5-4 and TRBJ2-3; the match to TRBD1 covers 10 bases. This receptor was identified in a female donor in good health and CMV-seropositive. The sequenced sample consisted of PBMCs. CDR3 amino acids: CASSSGQGEIDTQYF. The CDR3, as DNA: TGTGCCAGCAGCTCCGGACAGGGGGAAATAGATACGCAGTATTTT.